This TCR beta chain was obtained from a study of blood T cell repertoires in COVID-19. Study details: The recovered donors of Cohort 3 showed two negative PCRs, clearance, or symptom resolution. The samples span acute and convalescent COVID-19 from the United States, Italy and Spain.

Germline CDR1 LNHDA, CDR2 SQIVND (reference sequence). Trimming stripped 4 bases from V and 8 bases from J, with 15 bases between. The length of the CDR3 is 14 residues. The table lists this clone with a count of one. The data were produced by immunoSEQ multiplex PCR, yet TCRdb's version contains in-frame clones alone and is incomplete. This sample yields 150,000 to 200,000 clones, of which roughly nine tenths are seen a single time; 20% to 25% belongs to the top ten. The TCR sequence derives from a woman aged 40 to 49 in a cohort exposed to, infected with or recovered from COVID-19 (not recorded which). The J gene is TRBJ2-1, the V gene TRBV19; no clear D gene. Sequencing input: PBMCs or T cells enriched from blood (not recorded which). CDR3 in DNA: TGTGCCAGTAGTAGGCGCGCGGAGTTGGATGAGCAGTTCTTC. Its translation: CASSRRAELDEQFF.